A selection of T cell receptor beta chains follows, all from one sample in a study of shared clonotypes between healthy human individuals. Sequencing was performed with immunoSEQ multiplex PCR; in TCRdb, only in-frame clones are kept and a portion is missing. This sample has over 850,000 clones, with approximately 80% found just once. The sample consisted of memory CD4+ T cells from PBMCs. The source of these receptors is a man aged 18 to 30 in good health. Some clones in this sample may be carry-over from other donors' samples. Each CDR3 is given with its conserved first and last residue. A D gene is named only where the DNA matches it firmly. Expanded clones get a size class; other rows say once, few or many, or leave the size out.

.,12,.,TRBJ1-1,TRBV2,TGTGCCAGCAGTGCCTTATACACTGAAGCTTTCTTT,CASSALYTEAFF
TRBD1,16,once,TRBJ1-3,TRBV9,TGTGCCAGCGCGCCTACTCCGGGACAGGGTAAAAACACCATATATTTT,CASAPTPGQGKNTIYF
.,11,once,TRBJ1-2,TRBV6-1,TGTGCCAGCAGTGAGGAGGGCGGCTACACCTTC,CASSEEGGYTF
.,17,.,TRBJ1-3,TRBV2,TGTGCCAGCAGTGCGGCAGGAGGGCCGAGGTCTGGAAACACCATATATTTT,CASSAAGGPRSGNTIYF
.,14,few,TRBJ1-2,TRBV30,TGTGCCTGGACCCCCGGGACTTCCTTCTATGGCTACACCTTC,CAWTPGTSFYGYTF
TRBD1,18,.,TRBJ1-5,TRBV4-1,TGCGCCAGCAGCCAAGATCCAGGAGGGGGGACAGGGGAGCAGCCCCAGCATTTT,CASSQDPGGGTGEQPQHF
.,15,.,TRBJ1-1,TRBV5-1,TGCGCCAGCAGCTGGTCGACCCGGGAAAACACTGAAGCTTTCTTT,CASSWSTRENTEAFF
.,16,.,TRBJ1-2,TRBV18,TGTGCCAGCTCACCACCCCTAGCGGGGGTGGGCTATGGCTACACCTTC,CASSPPLAGVGYGYTF
.,14,.,TRBJ2-7,TRBV4-1,TGCGCCAGCAGCTCCTGGACAGCGTCCTACGAGCAGTACTTC,CASSSWTASYEQYF
.,14,.,TRBJ1-1,TRBV27,TGTGCCAGCAGACCCGAGGTCGAGAACACTGAAGCTTTCTTT,CASRPEVENTEAFF
.,16,.,TRBJ1-2,TRBV9,TGTGCCAGCAGCGTAGCCCAACAGGCAGCTAACTATGGCTACACCTTC,CASSVAQQAANYGYTF
.,16,.,TRBJ1-2,TRBV9,TGTGCCAGCAGCGGCGAGACGGGGAGGGCGGACTATGGCTACACCTTC,CASSGETGRADYGYTF
.,15,.,TRBJ2-7,TRBV5-6,TGTGCCAGCAGCTTTGACCAGGGATTCAAGTACGAGCAGTACTTC,CASSFDQGFKYEQYF
.,15,.,TRBJ2-7,TRBV11-2,TGTGCCAGCAGCAGTAACAGGAGAGGGTCCTACGAGCAGTACTTC,CASSSNRRGSYEQYF
TRBD1,13,.,TRBJ1-5,TRBV7-2,TGTGCCAGCAGCCTGGGACAGAATCAGCCCCAGCATTTT,CASSLGQNQPQHF
TRBD1,12,.,TRBJ1-2,TRBV5-1,TGCGCCAGCAGGGGACAGGGTAGTGGCTACACCTTC,CASRGQGSGYTF
TRBD1,14,.,TRBJ1-1,TRBV6-6,TGTGCCAGCAGTTACGAGGACAGGTACACTGAAGCTTTCTTT,CASSYEDRYTEAFF
TRBD1,14,.,TRBJ1-5,TRBV6-5,TGTGCCAGCAAGGGGACAGCGGGAAATCAGCCCCAGCATTTT,CASKGTAGNQPQHF
.,14,.,TRBJ1-5,TRBV30,TGTGCCTGGAGCGGGTCCCCGGGCGATCAGCCCCAGCATTTT,CAWSGSPGDQPQHF
TRBD2,15,.,TRBJ2-7,TRBV5-1,TGCGCCAGCAGCTCAGCGGGAGGGCCCTCAGGCGAGCAGTACTTC,CASSSAGGPSGEQYF
.,15,.,TRBJ2-3,TRBV7-2,TGTGCCAGCAGCCCTGGACAGCGGATCACAGATACGCAGTATTTT,CASSPGQRITDTQYF
.,15,.,TRBJ2-7,TRBV9,TGTGCCAGCAGCCCCCAGATGGGGTCCTCCTACGAGCAGTACTTC,CASSPQMGSSYEQYF
.,12,few,TRBJ1-1,TRBV7-9,TGTGCCAGCAGCTGGGCAGGGACTGAAGCTTTCTTT,CASSWAGTEAFF
.,13,.,TRBJ1-2,TRBV4-3,TGCGCCAGCAGCCAAGAGTTGCAGGGTGGCTACACCTTC,CASSQELQGGYTF
.,16,.,TRBJ1-1,TRBV2,TGTGCCAGCAGTTTTTACGGCGTTTCGAGAAACACTGAAGCTTTCTTT,CASSFYGVSRNTEAFF
.,14,.,TRBJ1-1,TRBV6-1,TGTGCCAGCAGTAACCTCCGGGGAGGCACTGAAGCTTTCTTT,CASSNLRGGTEAFF
.,14,few,TRBJ1-1,TRBV7-8,TGTGCCAGCAGCTCCGGGGTGGGGTACACTGAAGCTTTCTTT,CASSSGVGYTEAFF
.,13,.,TRBJ1-5,TRBV5-4,TGTGCCAGCAGCCCTACCCCAAATCAGCCCCAGCATTTT,CASSPTPNQPQHF
.,13,.,TRBJ1-2,TRBV5-4,TGTGCCAGCAGCTTCATTTATTCACAGGGTTTCACCTTC,CASSFIYSQGFTF
TRBD1,16,.,TRBJ1-2,TRBV28,TGTGCCAGCAGTTCACAGGGGGCGGCTTGGAGTAATGGCTACACCTTC,CASSSQGAAWSNGYTF
TRBD1,14,.,TRBJ2-1,TRBV2,TGTGCCAGCAGTACCGGGGACAGGGGGAATGAGCAGTTCTTC,CASSTGDRGNEQFF
.,15,.,TRBJ1-1,TRBV19,TGTGCCAGCAAGATAGGGGGGCTCTTGAACACTGAAGCTTTCTTT,CASKIGGLLNTEAFF
.,13,.,TRBJ1-2,TRBV5-6,TGTGCCAGCAGCTTGATCGGGGGAAATGGCTACACCTTC,CASSLIGGNGYTF
TRBD1,13,once,TRBJ1-5,TRBV2,TGTGCCAGCAGACAGGGGCCGGATCAGCCCCAGCATTTT,CASRQGPDQPQHF
.,13,.,TRBJ2-6,TRBV6-6,TGTGCCAGTAGTGGCTCTGGGGCCAACGTCCTGACTTTC,CASSGSGANVLTF
.,15,.,TRBJ1-5,TRBV19,TGTGCCAGTAGTATCCTTGGGGGGCTAGGTCAGCCCCAGCATTTT,CASSILGGLGQPQHF